This paragraph covers one T cell receptor (beta chain) sequence. This could be a read error, since a much larger clone is one nucleotide away. The sample comes from a study of CD8 T cells in ankylosing spondylitis. TCRdb passed the 5' RACE reads through MiXCR, listing each CDR3 protein once. The sample holds fewer than 150,000 distinct CDR3 sequences, 6% to 8% seen once. The CDR3 runs to 15 residues. From germline, CDR1 is MNHEY and CDR2 SVGAGI. The specimen was blood, either unsorted or a sorted T cell fraction (not recorded which). V usage is TRBV6-5 and J usage is TRBJ1-1; D gene unclear. The source of this sequence is a female donor with ankylosing spondylitis or in good health (not recorded which). DNA of the CDR3: TGTGTCAGCAGTTACTCGAGGACGGAGAACACTGAAGCTTTCTTT. Translated, it gives CVSSYSRTENTEAFF.